This T cell receptor beta chain comes out of a study of OX40 agonist ivuxolimab in advanced cancers. Study summary: Ivuxolimab doses were 0.01, 0.1, 0.3, 1.5, 3 or 10 mg/kg every 2 weeks.

TCRdb's copy holds only in-frame clones and misses some; the assay was immunoSEQ multiplex PCR. This sample has about 2,800 clones, with about two thirds found just once. General study results and limits: The study did not work out the antigen specificity of the expanded peripheral T cells. Some nonresponders additionally presented with little normalized T-cell clonal expansion.

If patients had autoimmune disease history or systemic immunosuppression, they were excluded. Note on this clone: The antigen is undetermined.

The TCR sequence derives from an adult with an advanced solid tumor such as melanoma, head and neck, liver or kidney cancer. The sequencing here drew on CD4+ or CD8+ T cells sorted from blood, taken in a trial of the OX40 agonist ivuxolimab.

CDR3 loop: CASSETWGANYGYTF. In DNA, the CDR3 is TGTGCCAGCAGTGAAACGTGGGGAGCTAACTATGGCTACACCTTC. The rearrangement links TRBV2 to TRBJ1-2; no firm D call. The CDR3 loop spans 15 amino acids. The germline V and J ends were trimmed by 2 bases and 0 bases, with 10 bases remaining between them. Germline V gene sequence: CDR1 SNHLY, CDR2 FYNNEI.